This T cell receptor (beta chain) was recovered during a study of identical twins. Template switching added a universal primer site, and cDNA bore unique molecular identifiers. TCRdb fed the 5' RACE reads into MiXCR, producing one record per CDR3 protein. The sample lists approximately 890,000 distinct CDR3 sequences, over 9% occurring once. Study-wide points: Alpha sequences out of frame and shared by twins had excess low generation probability. Memory repertoires showed no such pattern, whereas abundant cord blood beta clonotypes carried fewer insertions. Cross-sectional statistics, not tracking of the same donors, supported the conclusions.

Losses at the gene ends were 4 bases for V and 0 bases for J; bases not matched to a gene: 14. This CDR3 is 19 amino acids long. Germline V gene sequence: CDR1 LGHDT, CDR2 YNNKEL (reference sequence). Note on this clonotype: As yet, its antigen is unknown.

This sample also appeared in a second study, on yellow fever vaccine responses in identical twins.

The chain combines TRBV3-1 with TRBJ2-5, with 10 bases identical to TRBD2. This TCR derives from a woman younger than 30 in good health. The sequencing input was PBMCs. As DNA, the CDR3 is TGTGCCAGCAGCCCTCAGCTGGCTAGCGGGGGAGGGTACCAAGAGACCCAGTACTTC. Translated, it gives CASSPQLASGGGYQETQYF.